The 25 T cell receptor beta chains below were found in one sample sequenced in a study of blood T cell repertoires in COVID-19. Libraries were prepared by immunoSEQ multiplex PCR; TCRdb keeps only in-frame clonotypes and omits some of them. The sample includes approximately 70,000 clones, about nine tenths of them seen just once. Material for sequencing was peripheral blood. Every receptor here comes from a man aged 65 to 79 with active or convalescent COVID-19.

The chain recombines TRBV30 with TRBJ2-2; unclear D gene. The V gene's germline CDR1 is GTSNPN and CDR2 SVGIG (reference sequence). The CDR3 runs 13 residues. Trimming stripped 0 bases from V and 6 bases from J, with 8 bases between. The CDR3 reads CAWSVQPSGELFF. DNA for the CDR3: TGTGCCTGGAGTGTACAGCCATCCGGGGAGCTGTTTTTT.

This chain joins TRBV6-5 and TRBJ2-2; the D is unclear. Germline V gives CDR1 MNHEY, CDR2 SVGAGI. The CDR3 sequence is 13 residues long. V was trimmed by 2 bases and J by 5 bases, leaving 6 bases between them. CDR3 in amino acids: CASSYQNTGELFF. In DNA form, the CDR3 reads TGTGCCAGCAGTTACCAGAATACCGGGGAGCTGTTTTTT.

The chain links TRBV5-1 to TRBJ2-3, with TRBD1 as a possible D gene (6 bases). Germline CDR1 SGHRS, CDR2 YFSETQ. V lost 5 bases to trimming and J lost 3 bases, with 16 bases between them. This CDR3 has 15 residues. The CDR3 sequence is CASSPGTFGTDTQYF. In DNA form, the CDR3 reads TGCGCCAGCAGTCCAGGGACATTTGGGACAGATACGCAGTATTTT.

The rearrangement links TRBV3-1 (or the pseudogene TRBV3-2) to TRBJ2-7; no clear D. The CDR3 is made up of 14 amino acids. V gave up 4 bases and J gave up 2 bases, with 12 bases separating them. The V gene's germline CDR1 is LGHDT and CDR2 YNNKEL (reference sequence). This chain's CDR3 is CASSREQRTYEQYF. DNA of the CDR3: TGTGCCAGCAGCCGAGAACAGAGAACCTACGAGCAGTACTTC.

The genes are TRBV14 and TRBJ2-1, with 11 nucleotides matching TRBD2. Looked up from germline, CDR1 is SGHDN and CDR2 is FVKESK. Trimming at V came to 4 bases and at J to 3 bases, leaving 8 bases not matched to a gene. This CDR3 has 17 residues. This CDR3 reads CASSPPWGTSGYNEQFF. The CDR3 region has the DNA TGTGCCAGCAGCCCACCGTGGGGGACTAGCGGCTACAATGAGCAGTTCTTC.

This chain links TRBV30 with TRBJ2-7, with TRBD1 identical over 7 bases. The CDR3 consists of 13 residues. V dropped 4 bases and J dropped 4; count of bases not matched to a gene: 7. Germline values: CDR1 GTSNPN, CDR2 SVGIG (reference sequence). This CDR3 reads CAWMGQSVYEQYF. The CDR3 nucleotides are TGTGCCTGGATGGGACAGAGTGTTTACGAGCAGTACTTC. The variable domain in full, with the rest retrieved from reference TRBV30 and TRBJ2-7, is SQTIHQWPATLVQPVGSPLSLECTVEGTSNPNLYWYRQAAGRGLQLLFYSVGIGQISSEVPQNLSASRPQDRQFILSSKKLLLSDSGFYLCAWMGQSVYEQYFGPGTRLTVT.

CDR3 in amino acids: CASSVFSGRANTGELFF. The CDR3 region has the DNA TGTGCCAGCAGTGTATTTAGCGGGAGGGCGAACACCGGGGAGCTGTTTTTT. The chain recombines TRBV6-1 with TRBJ2-2; 11 positions match TRBD2. Looked up from germline, CDR1 is MNHNS and CDR2 is SASEGT. The CDR3 totals 17 residues. V shed 4 bases, J shed 0 bases, and the junction held 4 bases outside the gene matches.

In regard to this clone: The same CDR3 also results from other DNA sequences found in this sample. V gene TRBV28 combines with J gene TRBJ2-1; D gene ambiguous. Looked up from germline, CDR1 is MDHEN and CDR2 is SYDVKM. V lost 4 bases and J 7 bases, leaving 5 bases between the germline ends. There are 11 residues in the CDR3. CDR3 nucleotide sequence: TGTGCCAGCAGTTCGAGGAATGAGCAGTTCTTC. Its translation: CASSSRNEQFF.

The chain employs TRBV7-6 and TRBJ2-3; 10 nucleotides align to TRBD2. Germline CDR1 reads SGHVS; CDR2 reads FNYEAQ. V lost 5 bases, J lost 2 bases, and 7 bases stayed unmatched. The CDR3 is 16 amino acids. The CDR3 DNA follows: TGTGCCAGCAGCGATAGCGGGAGGACCTACACAGATACGCAGTATTTT. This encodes CASSDSGRTYTDTQYF. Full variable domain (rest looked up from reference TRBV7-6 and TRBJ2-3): GAGVSQSPRYKVTKRGQDVALRCDPISGHVSLYWYRQALGQGPEFLTYFNYEAQQDKSGLPNDRFSAERPEGSISTLTIQRTEQRDSAMYRCASSDSGRTYTDTQYFGPGTRLTVL.

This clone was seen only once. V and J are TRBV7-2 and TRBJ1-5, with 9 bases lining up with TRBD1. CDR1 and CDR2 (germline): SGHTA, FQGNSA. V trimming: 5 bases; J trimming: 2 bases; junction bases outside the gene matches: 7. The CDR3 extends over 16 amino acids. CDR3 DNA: TGTGCCAGCAGCGCAAGGACAGGGGCTGGCAATCAGCCCCAGCATTTT. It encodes CASSARTGAGNQPQHF.

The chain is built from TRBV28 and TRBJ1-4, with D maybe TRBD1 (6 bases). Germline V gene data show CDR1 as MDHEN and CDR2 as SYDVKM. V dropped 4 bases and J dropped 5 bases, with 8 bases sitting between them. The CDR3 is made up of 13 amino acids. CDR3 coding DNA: TGTGCCAGCAGTTCGGGGGGCAATGAAAAACTGTTTTTT. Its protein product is CASSSGGNEKLFF.

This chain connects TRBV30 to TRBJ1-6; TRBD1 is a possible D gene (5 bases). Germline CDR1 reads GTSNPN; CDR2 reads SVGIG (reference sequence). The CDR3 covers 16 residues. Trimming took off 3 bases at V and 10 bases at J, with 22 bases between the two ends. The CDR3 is CAWRVGPWTTGSPLHF. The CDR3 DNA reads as TGTGCCTGGAGGGTTGGCCCCTGGACAACGGGCTCACCCCTCCACTTT.

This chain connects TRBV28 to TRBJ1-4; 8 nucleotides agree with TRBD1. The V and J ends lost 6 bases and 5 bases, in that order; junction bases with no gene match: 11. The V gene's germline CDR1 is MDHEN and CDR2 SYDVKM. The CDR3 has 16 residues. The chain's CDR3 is CASSTTRTGTNEKLFF. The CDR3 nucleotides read TGTGCCAGCAGCACCACCCGGACAGGGACGAATGAAAAACTGTTTTTT. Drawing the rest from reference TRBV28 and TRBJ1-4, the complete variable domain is DVKVTQSSRYLVKRTGEKVFLECVQDMDHENMFWYRQDPGLGLRLIYFSYDVKMKEKGDIPEGYSVSREKKERFSLILESASTNQTSMYLCASSTTRTGTNEKLFFGSGTQLSVL.

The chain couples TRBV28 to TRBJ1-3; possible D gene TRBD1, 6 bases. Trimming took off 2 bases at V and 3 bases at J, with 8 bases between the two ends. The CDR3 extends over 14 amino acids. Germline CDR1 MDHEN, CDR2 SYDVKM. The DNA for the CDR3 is TGTGCCAGCAGTTTAAGGGGGAATGGAAACACCATATATTTT. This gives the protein CASSLRGNGNTIYF.

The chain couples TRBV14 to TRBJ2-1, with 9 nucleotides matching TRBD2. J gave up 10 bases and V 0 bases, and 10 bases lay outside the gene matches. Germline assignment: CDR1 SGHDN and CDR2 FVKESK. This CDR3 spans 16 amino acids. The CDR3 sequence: CASSQEWVAGVPEQFF. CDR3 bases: TGTGCCAGCAGCCAAGAATGGGTAGCGGGAGTGCCGGAGCAGTTCTTC.

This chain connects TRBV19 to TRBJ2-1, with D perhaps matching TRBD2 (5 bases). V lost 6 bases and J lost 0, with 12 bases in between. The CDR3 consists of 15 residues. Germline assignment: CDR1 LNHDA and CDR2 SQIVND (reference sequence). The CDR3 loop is CASSGILTSYNEQFF. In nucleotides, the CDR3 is TGTGCCAGTAGCGGGATACTAACCTCCTACAATGAGCAGTTCTTC.

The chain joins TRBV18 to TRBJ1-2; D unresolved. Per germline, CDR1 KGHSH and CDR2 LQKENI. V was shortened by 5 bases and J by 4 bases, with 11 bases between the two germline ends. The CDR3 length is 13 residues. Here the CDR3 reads CASSDLNSYGYTF. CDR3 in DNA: TGTGCCAGCTCAGACCTCAACAGCTATGGCTACACCTTC.

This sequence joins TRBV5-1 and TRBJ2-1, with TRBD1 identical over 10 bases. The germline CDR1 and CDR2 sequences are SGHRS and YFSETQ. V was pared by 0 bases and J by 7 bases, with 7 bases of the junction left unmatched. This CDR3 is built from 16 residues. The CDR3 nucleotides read TGCGCCAGCAGCTTGGGACAGGGGGCAATAAGTAATGAGCAGTTCTTC. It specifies CASSLGQGAISNEQFF.

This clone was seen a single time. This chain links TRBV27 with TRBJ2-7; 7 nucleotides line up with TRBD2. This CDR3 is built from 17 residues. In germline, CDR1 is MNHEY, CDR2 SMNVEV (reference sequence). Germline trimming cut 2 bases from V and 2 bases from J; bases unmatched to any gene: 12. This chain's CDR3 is CASSLGQRDSVTYEQYF. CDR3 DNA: TGTGCCAGCAGTTTAGGTCAGCGGGACTCGGTGACCTACGAGCAGTACTTC.

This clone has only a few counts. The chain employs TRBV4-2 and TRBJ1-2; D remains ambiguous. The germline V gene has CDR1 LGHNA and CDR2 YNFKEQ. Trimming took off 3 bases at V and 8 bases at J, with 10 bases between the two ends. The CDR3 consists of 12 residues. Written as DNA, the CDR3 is TGTGCCAGCAGCCAGGGCGTCGTGGGCTACACCTTC. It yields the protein CASSQGVVGYTF.

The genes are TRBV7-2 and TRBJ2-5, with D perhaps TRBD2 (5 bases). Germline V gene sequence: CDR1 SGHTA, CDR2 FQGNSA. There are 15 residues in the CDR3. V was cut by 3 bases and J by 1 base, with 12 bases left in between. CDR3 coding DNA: TGTGCCAGCAGCTTCACGGCCCTAGCCCAAGAGACCCAGTACTTC. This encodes CASSFTALAQETQYF. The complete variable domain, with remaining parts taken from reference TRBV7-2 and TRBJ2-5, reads GAGVSQSPSNKVTEKGKDVELRCDPISGHTALYWYRQSLGQGLEFLIYFQGNSAPDKSGLPSDRFSAERTGGSVSTLTIQRTQQEDSAVYLCASSFTALAQETQYFGPGTRLLVL.

The CDR3 loop reads CASSSTYYLNEKLFF. The DNA of the CDR3 is TGTGCCAGCAGTTCAACTTATTACTTGAATGAAAAACTGTTTTTT. This chain connects TRBV6-5 to TRBJ1-4, with unresolved D. Trimming left V 4 bases short and J 5 bases short, with 14 bases between. The CDR3 totals 15 residues. Germline CDR1 and CDR2: MNHEY and SVGAGI.

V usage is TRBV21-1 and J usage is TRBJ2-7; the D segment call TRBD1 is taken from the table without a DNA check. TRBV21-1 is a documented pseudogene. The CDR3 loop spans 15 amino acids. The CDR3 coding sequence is TGTGCCAGCAAAGGGTTGAGGGGGCCGGCCTACGAGCAGTACTTC. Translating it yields CASKGLRGPAYEQYF.

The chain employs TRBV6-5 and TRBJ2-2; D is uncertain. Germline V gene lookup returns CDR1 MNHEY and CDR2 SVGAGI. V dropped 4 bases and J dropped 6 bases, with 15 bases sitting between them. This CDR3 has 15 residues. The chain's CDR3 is CASSSPGPGSGELFF. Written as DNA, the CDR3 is TGTGCCAGCAGTTCCCCGGGTCCCGGGTCCGGGGAGCTGTTTTTT.

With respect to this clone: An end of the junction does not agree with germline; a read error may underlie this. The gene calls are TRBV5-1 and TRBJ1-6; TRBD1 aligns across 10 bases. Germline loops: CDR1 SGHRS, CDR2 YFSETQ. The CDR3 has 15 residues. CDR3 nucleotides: TGCGCCAGCAACTTGGGGACAGGGGTGAATTCACCCCTCCACTTT. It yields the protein CASNLGTGVNSPLHF.